A single sample gave rise to the 22 T cell receptor beta chains below, sequenced in a study of control samples from healthy donors and cancer patients. TCRdb's table, derived via immunoSEQ multiplex PCR, lists solely in-frame clones and lacks some. The data show tens of thousands of clones, 85% to 90% seen once. The sample consisted of PBMCs. Receptors originate from a woman aged 55-70 years with head and neck cancer.

The genes are TRBV11-3 and TRBJ2-2; TRBD1 matches 10 bases. Germline V gene data show CDR1 as SGHNT and CDR2 as YENEEA. After removal of 4 bases from V and 7 bases from J, the junction contained 3 bases not matched to a gene. This CDR3 region has 14 residues. This chain's CDR3 is CASSSDRGFGELFF. For the CDR3, the DNA is TGTGCCAGCAGCTCGGACAGGGGGTTCGGGGAGCTGTTTTTT.

The chain is built from TRBV5-4 and TRBJ2-3, with D perhaps given as TRBD1 or TRBD2 (5 bases each). Germline V CDR1 and CDR2: SGHNT, YYREEE (reference sequence). This CDR3 has 15 amino acids. Deletions cut 4 bases from V and 3 bases from J, with 15 bases between. Here the CDR3 DNA reads TGTGCCAGCAGCCCGGGACCTTCAGCGACAGATACGCAGTATTTT. It encodes CASSPGPSATDTQYF.

This chain links TRBV27 with TRBJ2-3, with 11 bases fitting TRBD2. CDR1 is MNHEY, CDR2 SMNVEV, per germline (reference sequence). The CDR3 extends over 15 amino acids. V lost 3 bases and J lost 5; bases outside the gene matches: 4. The CDR3, as DNA: TGTGCCAGCAGTTTCCTAGCGGGAGGAGTAGATACGCAGTATTTT. The encoded protein is CASSFLAGGVDTQYF.

This rearrangement joins TRBV29-1 to TRBJ2-2, with 8 bases that match TRBD1. The germline V gene has CDR1 SQVTM and CDR2 ANQGSEA. Losses at the gene ends were 7 bases for V and 5 bases for J; bases not matched to a gene: 6. The CDR3 contains 13 residues. This CDR3 reads CSGGQGWTGELFF. Written as DNA, the CDR3 is TGCAGCGGTGGACAGGGTTGGACCGGGGAGCTGTTTTTT.

The gene calls are TRBV19 and TRBJ1-2; 11 bases are a match to TRBD1. Germline-derived CDR1 and CDR2 are LNHDA and SQIVND (reference sequence). J gave up 13 bases and V 4 bases, and 17 bases lay outside the gene matches. The CDR3 contains 16 residues. CDR3 nucleotides: TGTGCCAGTAGTACATGGACAGGGGGCTTTATTTCTGCGGGCACCTTC. As protein: CASSTWTGGFISAGTF. Complete variable domain (other parts from reference TRBV19 and TRBJ1-2): DGGITQSPKYLFRKEGQNVTLSCEQNLNHDAMYWYRQDPGQGLRLIYYSQIVNDFQKGDIAEGYSVSREKKESFPLTVTSAQKNPTAFYLCASSTWTGGFISAGTFGSGTRLTVV.

This chain connects TRBV6-6 to TRBJ2-1, with 7 positions matching TRBD2. This CDR3 contains 14 residues. Germline-derived CDR1 and CDR2 are MNHNY and SVGAGI (reference sequence). Trimming took 6 bases from V and 6 from J; bases not matched to a gene: 8. CDR3 protein: CASSHTTSLNEQFF. Here the CDR3 DNA reads TGTGCCAGCAGCCATACGACTAGCCTCAATGAGCAGTTCTTC.

This rearrangement joins TRBV11-2 to TRBJ2-2; D unclear. The CDR3 runs 12 residues. Germline V gives CDR1 SGHAT, CDR2 FQNNGV. Trimming removed 3 bases at V and 2 bases at J, with 1 base between. The CDR3 region is CASSFNTGELFF. CDR3 sequence (DNA): TGTGCCAGCAGCTTCAACACCGGGGAGCTGTTTTTT.

V usage is TRBV6-1 and J usage is TRBJ2-1; D may be TRBD2 (5 bases). The ends were cut back, 2 bases at V and 14 bases at J, with 19 bases in the middle. CDR3 length: 14 residues. Germline CDR1 reads MNHNS; CDR2 reads SASEGT. As DNA, the CDR3 is TGTGCCAGCAGTGAAATAACCCGGGATAAACGGGAGTTCTTC. The encoded protein is CASSEITRDKREFF.

V usage is TRBV29-1 and J usage is TRBJ1-2; D unclear. Germline CDR1 reads SQVTM; CDR2 reads ANQGSEA. The CDR3 runs to 12 residues. V was shortened by 3 bases and J by 3 bases, with 8 bases between the two germline ends. The CDR3 loop is CSVDTEHYGYTF. The CDR3 coding sequence is TGCAGCGTTGACACGGAGCACTATGGCTACACCTTC.

The rearrangement uses TRBV28 and TRBJ2-4; 11 bases match TRBD2. The germline V gene encodes CDR1 MDHEN and CDR2 SYDVKM. Germline trimming cut 3 bases from V and 7 bases from J; bases unmatched to any gene: 2. This CDR3 contains 14 residues. CDR3: CASSFIAGGNIQYF. In nucleotides, the CDR3 is TGTGCCAGCAGTTTCATAGCGGGAGGGAACATTCAGTACTTC.

The chain has TRBV27 and TRBJ2-1, with D perhaps matching TRBD1 or TRBD2 (5 bases each). Looked up from germline, CDR1 is MNHEY and CDR2 is SMNVEV (reference sequence). The CDR3 extends over 15 amino acids. Trimming left V 3 bases short and J 5 bases short, with 14 bases between. CDR3 coding DNA: TGTGCCAGCAGTTTCCGGTCGGGGCGGGACAATGAGCAGTTCTTC. Its translation: CASSFRSGRDNEQFF.

The rearrangement joins TRBV28 to TRBJ1-6; D ambiguous. The V end was cut by 3 bases, the J end by 2 bases, with 17 bases between. There are 18 residues in the CDR3. Germline CDR1 is MDHEN and CDR2 is SYDVKM. The CDR3 DNA follows: TGTGCCAGCAGTTTCCCCGGGCAGTTGGATGCCTATAATTCACCCCTCCACTTT. Encoded protein: CASSFPGQLDAYNSPLHF.

This chain uses TRBV28 with TRBJ2-3; weak D call: TRBD2 (5 bases). Germline V gives CDR1 MDHEN, CDR2 SYDVKM. This CDR3 is built from 15 residues. Trimming shortened V by 5 bases and J by 0 bases, and 12 bases separated the two germline ends. For the CDR3, the DNA is TGTGCCAGCAGTCCAGCGGTAACTAGCACAGATACGCAGTATTTT. It yields the protein CASSPAVTSTDTQYF.

This rearrangement joins TRBV19 to TRBJ1-4; 7 positions match TRBD1. Germline V lookup: CDR1 LNHDA, CDR2 SQIVND (reference sequence). Losses at the gene ends were 6 bases for V and 2 bases for J; bases not matched to a gene: 6. The CDR3 is 15 residues long. The CDR3 bases are TGTGCCAGTAGGAACCGACAGGGCACTAATGAAAAACTGTTTTTT. Translated, it gives CASRNRQGTNEKLFF.

V usage is TRBV19 and J usage is TRBJ2-7; 8 bases are shared with TRBD2. The CDR3 consists of 13 residues. Germline trimming cut 5 bases from V and 7 bases from J; bases unmatched to any gene: 7. Germline values: CDR1 LNHDA, CDR2 SQIVND (reference sequence). CDR3 coding DNA: TGTGCCAGTAGTCCCGGGAGGGCCTGGGAGCAGTACTTC. Protein product: CASSPGRAWEQYF.

The gene calls are TRBV19 and TRBJ2-7, with 9 bases that match TRBD2. J lost 2 bases, V lost 3 bases, and 5 bases had no gene match. Germline CDR1 LNHDA, CDR2 SQIVND (reference sequence). The CDR3 totals 15 residues. The CDR3 region has the DNA TGTGCCAGTAGTATTGGGCCTAGCGGGACCTACGAGCAGTACTTC. Translated: CASSIGPSGTYEQYF. Based on the CDR3 plus reference TRBV19 and TRBJ2-7, the full variable domain is DGGITQSPKYLFRKEGQNVTLSCEQNLNHDAMYWYRQDPGQGLRLIYYSQIVNDFQKGDIAEGYSVSREKKESFPLTVTSAQKNPTAFYLCASSIGPSGTYEQYFGPGTRLTVT.

The chain has TRBV18 and TRBJ2-2; tentative D call: TRBD2 (5 bases). Trimming left V 2 bases short and J 2 bases short, with 9 bases between. This CDR3 is 15 amino acids long. Germline lookup yields CDR1 KGHSH and CDR2 LQKENI. The CDR3 is CASSPAGINTGELFF. The CDR3 DNA reads TGTGCCAGCTCACCAGCCGGGATCAACACCGGGGAGCTGTTTTTT.

The gene calls are TRBV11-3 and TRBJ1-2; 9 bases match TRBD1. Germline V gene sequence: CDR1 SGHNT, CDR2 YENEEA. CDR3 length: 15 amino acids. J gave up 10 bases and V 2 bases, and 11 bases lay outside the gene matches. The CDR3: CASSLQDWDRVDYTF. The DNA of the CDR3 is TGTGCCAGCAGCTTACAAGATTGGGACAGGGTGGACTACACCTTC.

The V gene is TRBV5-8, the J gene TRBJ2-7; D is uncertain. Deletions cut 4 bases from V and 3 bases from J, with 17 bases between. Per germline, CDR1 SGHTS and CDR2 YDEGEE. This CDR3 has 15 amino acids. The CDR3: CASSRAQKMVYEQYF. The CDR3 DNA reads TGTGCCAGCAGCCGGGCGCAAAAAATGGTCTACGAGCAGTACTTC.

The J gene is TRBJ1-1, the V gene TRBV29-1, with D tentatively TRBD1 (6 bases). Germline V CDR1 and CDR2: SQVTM, ANQGSEA. This CDR3 spans 12 amino acids. This CDR3 is CRAGAMNTEAFF. CDR3 DNA: TGCAGGGCGGGGGCAATGAACACTGAAGCTTTCTTT.

Concerning this clone: Other DNA sequences in this specimen translate into the identical CDR3. The chain has TRBV11-2 and TRBJ1-2; D not certain. The CDR3 is made up of 13 amino acids. Germline V gene lookup returns CDR1 SGHAT and CDR2 FQNNGV. V gave up 1 base and J gave up 4 bases, with 7 bases separating them. The CDR3 protein is CASSLGESYGYTF. The CDR3 region has the DNA TGTGCCAGCAGCTTAGGGGAGTCCTATGGCTACACCTTC.

This chain uses TRBV14 with TRBJ2-3; the D gene is possibly TRBD1 (6 bases). This CDR3 contains 16 residues. Germline V gene lookup returns CDR1 SGHDN and CDR2 FVKESK. Trimming pared 5 bases from V and 3 bases from J, leaving 18 bases between. The CDR3 DNA reads as TGTGCCAGCAGCGCCAGACCGGGACAAGGAACAGATACGCAGTATTTT. It encodes CASSARPGQGTDTQYF.